This T cell receptor (beta chain) was documented in a study of T cells in localized non-small cell lung cancer. Findings and limits, study-wide: In adjacent lung appeared a median around 55 of the top 100 tumor clones. There was an association of higher blood T cell density with longer overall survival.

Sequenced by immunoSEQ multiplex PCR; TCRdb stores in-frame clones only, minus some. The sample consists of some 72,000 clones, 84% of them appearing once. With 5 bases removed from V and 2 bases from J, the gap between germline ends came to 10 bases. The CDR3 has 13 amino acids. Germline V gene lookup returns CDR1 MGHRA and CDR2 YSYEKL. Note on this clone: Its target is unknown.

The starting material was peripheral blood, obtained before any cancer treatment. The chain links TRBV4-1 to TRBJ2-7, with D tentatively TRBD2 (5 bases). This clonotype was sampled from a man aged 40 to 70 with stage I lung adenocarcinoma. The CDR3, as DNA: TGCGCCAGCAGCACACACGGGGCCTACGAGCAGTACTTC. This codes for CASSTHGAYEQYF.